A selection of T cell receptor beta chains follows, all from one sample in a study of beta chain features in type 1 diabetes. Method: immunoSEQ multiplex PCR; TCRdb's copy keeps in-frame clones and lacks some. This sample has some 220,000 clones, with roughly a tenth found just once. The material sequenced was central memory CD4+ T cells from blood. These receptors were collected from a man between 18 and 35 years old in good health. Each CDR3 is given with its conserved first and last residue. Each record gives: CDR3 length, V gene, CDR3 protein.

14 TRBV5-1 CASSLEGQGTEAFF
15 TRBV7-2 CASSLDPRREDIQYF
14 TRBV2 CASRDREDDEKLFF
16 TRBV11-3 CASSLDMAGGEDTQYF
19 TRBV4-3 CASSQELVGREGRFRQQYF
16 TRBV27 CASSSRRPNSGNTIYF
12 TRBV6-1 CASSPPGEEQYF
13 TRBV13 CASSLRGNQPQHF
15 TRBV30 CAWSVLDRVDQPQHF
17 TRBV5-1 CASSRGSGLAATDTQYF
13 TRBV18 CASSRDRADEQYF
16 TRBV5-1 CASSTGERQGAETQYF
15 TRBV2 CASTLAGGVTDTQYF
12 TRBV29-1 CSVGARWTPAFF
14 TRBV6-6 CASSYDGSQETQYF
16 TRBV4-3 CASSQEAIATNEKLFF
16 TRBV4-3 CASSPGPYLNTGELFF
16 TRBV5-1 CASSPLDSGTYNEQFF
14 TRBV7-2 CASSRDRGAYEQYF
15 TRBV11-2 CASSSNPTGYETQYF
14 TRBV10-3 CAIKSFGDRYEQYF
15 TRBV4-1 CASRTSGRVGNEQFF